A single TCR beta chain is shown here with its context. Its cognate antigen is unknown. The junction does not match germline at one end; this may be a read error. TCRdb fed the reads into MiXCR, producing one record per CDR3 protein. The sample records 740,000 or so distinct CDR3 sequences, 35% being singletons. These data belong to a study of T cell repertoires in cytomegalovirus infection. As for the study in general: The public TCR beta signatures pointed to both CMV infection and matching HLA type. Study outcomes and limitations: Carriers of CMV and the relevant HLA type were discriminated by public TCR beta frequency. CMV-specific HLA-C-restricted TCR beta clonotypes dominated the ex vivo response.

CDR3 size: 13 residues. Germline V gene lookup returns CDR1 MDHEN and CDR2 SYDVKM. This TCR derives from a human donor in good health (CMV status not recorded). Some clones in this sample may be carry-over from other donors' samples. The chain has TRBV28 and TRBJ2-5, with D possibly being TRBD1 (5 bases). Sequencing used PBMCs. The CDR3 loop reads CASFSRRAETPYF. CDR3 nucleotides: TGTGCCAGCTTTTCGCGCAGGGCTGAGACCCCGTACTTC.